Below are 26 T cell receptor beta chains sequenced from a single sample in a study of identical twins' blood T cells. TCRdb re-analysed the 5' RACE reads in MiXCR, keeping a single row per CDR3 protein. Altogether around 380,000 distinct CDR3 sequences are present, 25% to 35% being singletons, with the ten largest covering more than 5.5%. The material sequenced was PBMCs. These receptors originate from a woman between 18 and 55 years old in good health.

J is TRBJ2-3 and V is TRBV9; D ambiguous. V dropped 3 bases and J dropped 8 bases, with 13 bases sitting between them. The CDR3 totals 13 residues. The germline CDR1 and CDR2 sequences are SGDLS and YYNGEE. The chain's CDR3 is CASSAPSSITQYF. CDR3 in DNA: TGTGCCAGCAGCGCCCCCTCTAGTATTACGCAGTATTTT.

The gene calls are TRBV7-8 and TRBJ1-5; 9 positions match TRBD1. In germline, CDR1 is SGHVS, CDR2 FQNEAQ. CDR3 length: 17 amino acids. V gave up 4 bases and J gave up 4 bases; unmatched junction bases: 11. CDR3 nucleotides: TGTGCCAGCAGCTCCAAGACAGGGGGGATGGGTAATCAGCCCCAGCATTTT. This sequence encodes CASSSKTGGMGNQPQHF. Using reference TRBV7-8 and TRBJ1-5 for the parts outside the CDR3, the full variable domain is GAGVSQSPRYKVAKRGQDVALRCDPISGHVSLFWYQQALGQGPEFLTYFQNEAQLDKSGLPSDRFFAERPEGSVSTLKIQRTQQEDSAVYLCASSSKTGGMGNQPQHFGDGTRLSIL.

Only a few counts were recorded for this clonotype. The chain combines TRBV29-1 with TRBJ1-2, with D perhaps matching TRBD1 (6 bases). This CDR3 contains 14 residues. Looked up from germline, CDR1 is SQVTM and CDR2 is ANQGSEA. V was clipped by 5 bases and J by 4 bases, with 17 bases between them. The CDR3 spells CSVRDYRDFYGYTF. For the CDR3, the DNA is TGCAGCGTTCGCGATTACAGGGATTTCTATGGCTACACCTTC.

The CDR3 DNA sequence: TGTGCCAGCAGTTTGGCAGGGGCACGAAGCTATGGCTACACCTTC. The encoded protein is CASSLAGARSYGYTF. The V gene is TRBV28, the J gene TRBJ1-2, with D possibly TRBD1 on 6 matching bases. V was cut by 3 bases and J by 4 bases, with 15 bases left in between. Germline values: CDR1 MDHEN, CDR2 SYDVKM. This CDR3 contains 15 residues.

This clonotype came up a few times. J is TRBJ1-2 and V is TRBV6-2 or TRBV6-3; D not certain. V was cut by 2 bases and J by 4 bases, with 11 bases left in between. The CDR3 loop spans 14 amino acids. From germline, CDR1 is MNHEY and CDR2 SVGEGT. The CDR3 spells CASSYPDPRYGYTF. The DNA of the CDR3 is TGTGCCAGCAGTTACCCCGACCCCCGCTATGGCTACACCTTC.

This clonotype came up many times. V usage is TRBV20-1 and J usage is TRBJ1-2; no clear D. V dropped 0 bases and J dropped 0 bases, with 11 bases sitting between them. The CDR3 covers 15 residues. Germline CDR1 reads DFQATT; CDR2 reads SNEGSKA (reference sequence). Written as DNA, the CDR3 is TGCAGTGCTAGAGAAGGCACCTCCGCTAACTATGGCTACACCTTC. This gives the protein CSAREGTSANYGYTF.

This clonotype was seen a few times. The V call is TRBV29-1, the J call TRBJ1-2, with 9 bases lining up with TRBD1. This CDR3 region has 14 residues. Germline values: CDR1 SQVTM, CDR2 ANQGSEA. V was pared by 6 bases and J by 4 bases, with 9 bases of the junction left unmatched. Here the CDR3 DNA reads TGCAGCGTAGATGCGACAGGGGGATTCTATGGCTACACCTTC. Protein: CSVDATGGFYGYTF.

For this clonotype: The germline gene is not matched at one end of the junction; a read error may be the cause. The chain recombines TRBV11-2 with TRBJ2-7; possible D gene TRBD1, 5 bases. CDR1 and CDR2 (germline): SGHAT, FQNNGV. The CDR3 has 15 residues. This chain's CDR3 is CASSFNPEGAYERYF. The CDR3 region has the DNA TGTGCCAGCAGCTTCAACCCCGAAGGGGCCTACGAGCGGTACTTC.

This clonotype was picked up many times. The chain combines TRBV4-3 with TRBJ1-6, with D perhaps TRBD1 (6 bases). Germline CDR1 and CDR2: LGHNA and YSLEER. V dropped 0 bases and J dropped 7 bases, with 13 bases sitting between them. The CDR3 extends over 16 amino acids. CDR3 region: CASSQDSRTANSPLHF. CDR3 sequence (DNA): TGCGCCAGCAGCCAAGATTCAAGGACAGCAAATTCACCCCTCCACTTT.

V usage is TRBV20-1 and J usage is TRBJ2-7, with unresolved D. V was trimmed by 1 base and J by 0 bases, leaving 7 bases between them. CDR3 length: 13 amino acids. Germline V gene sequence: CDR1 DFQATT, CDR2 SNEGSKA (reference sequence). CDR3 sequence: CSARVVYSYEQYF. The CDR3 DNA reads TGCAGTGCTAGAGTCGTCTACTCCTACGAGCAGTACTTC.

This clonotype was seen ten or more times. The chain employs TRBV19 and TRBJ1-2, with D perhaps matching TRBD1 (6 bases). The CDR3 length is 15 residues. Germline lookup yields CDR1 LNHDA and CDR2 SQIVND (reference sequence). Trimming cost V 5 bases and J 4 bases, with 17 bases left between them. This CDR3 reads CASSRNTGMGYGYTF. For the CDR3, the DNA is TGTGCCAGTAGTCGAAATACAGGGATGGGCTATGGCTACACCTTC.

This clonotype has a count of ten or more. V is TRBV19 and J is TRBJ1-5; 7 nucleotides align to TRBD1. The CDR3 consists of 14 residues. Germline CDR1 is LNHDA and CDR2 is SQIVND (reference sequence). V was clipped by 3 bases and J by 5 bases; unmatched bases: 4. DNA of the CDR3: TGTGCCAGTAGTATGAGGGGGCGCGATCAGCCCCAGCATTTT. It translates to CASSMRGRDQPQHF.

In its sample, this clonotype was seen a few times. Written as DNA, the CDR3 is TGCAGTGCTACCCCCGGGACAGAGAACACTGAAGCTTTCTTT. It translates to CSATPGTENTEAFF. The chain joins TRBV20-1 to TRBJ1-1; 7 bases are shared with TRBD1. Trimming removed 4 bases from V and 1 base from J; junction bases left unmatched: 6. The CDR3 totals 14 residues. CDR1 and CDR2 (germline): DFQATT, SNEGSKA (reference sequence).

Concerning this clonotype itself: A much larger clone lies a single base off, so this may be a read error. The chain carries TRBV11-2 and TRBJ1-3, with D unclear. Germline CDR1 reads SGHAT; CDR2 reads FQNNGV. The length of the CDR3 is 14 residues. With 5 bases removed from V and 0 bases from J, the gap between germline ends came to 8 bases. CDR3 nucleotides: TGTGCCAGCAGCCCCGTCGTCTCTGGAAACACCATATATTTT. Its translation is CASSPVVSGNTIYF.

This rearrangement joins TRBV20-1 to TRBJ2-2; tentatively, D is TRBD1 or TRBD2 (5 bases each). From germline, CDR1 is DFQATT and CDR2 SNEGSKA (reference sequence). This CDR3 has 14 residues. V lost 5 bases and J 5 bases, leaving 15 bases between the germline ends. CDR3 bases: TGCAGTGCTCCACGGGACCAAACGACCGGGGAGCTGTTTTTT. Its translation is CSAPRDQTTGELFF.

V gene TRBV2 combines with J gene TRBJ1-1; the match to TRBD1 covers 9 bases. The CDR3 spans 12 residues. V shed 8 bases, J shed 10 bases, and the junction held 8 bases outside the gene matches. Germline values: CDR1 SNHLY, CDR2 FYNNEI. DNA of the CDR3: TGTGCCAGCGGCGCATCGGACAGGGGAGCTTTCTTT. Translation: CASGASDRGAFF.

Concerning this clonotype: A much larger clone lies one base from this, so it may be a read error. V and J are TRBV25-1 and TRBJ1-5; D gene unclear. CDR3 length equals 14 residues. Germline CDR1 and CDR2: MGHDK and SYGVNS. The CDR3 region is CAGSEVWEGQPQHF. The CDR3 coding sequence is TGTGCCGGCAGTGAAGTTTGGGAAGGTCAGCCCCAGCATTTT.

This clonotype has more than one count but fewer than ten. This chain uses TRBV19 with TRBJ1-1; a possible D gene is TRBD1 (5 bases). CDR1 LNHDA and CDR2 SQIVND come from the germline V gene (reference sequence). Trimming stripped 3 bases from V and 3 bases from J, with 11 bases between. The CDR3 spans 14 residues. The CDR3: CASSIAAGDTEAFF. The CDR3 DNA is TGTGCCAGTAGTATTGCCGCGGGGGACACTGAAGCTTTCTTT.

The V call is TRBV12-3 or TRBV12-4, the J call TRBJ1-6; the D gene is possibly TRBD1 (6 bases). The CDR3 has 15 amino acids. With 9 bases removed from V and 7 bases from J, the gap between germline ends came to 19 bases. CDR3 bases: TGTGCCAGTCAGTGGGGGCGCATCGGGAATTCACCCCTCCACTTT. This sequence encodes CASQWGRIGNSPLHF.

This clonotype was recorded once. A single base separates this from a much larger clone, so it may be a read error. This chain joins TRBV20-1 and TRBJ1-2; no reliable D call. Germline loops: CDR1 DFQATT, CDR2 SNEGSKA (reference sequence). This CDR3 has 14 amino acids. In DNA, the CDR3 is TGCATTGCTAGAGATCCCGGGAGCAGCTATGGCTACACCTTC. Amino acids: CIARDPGSSYGYTF.

This clonotype showed up just a few times. V usage is TRBV5-6 and J usage is TRBJ1-5; D might be TRBD1 (6 bases). The germline V gene encodes CDR1 SGHDT and CDR2 YYEEEE. The CDR3 consists of 15 residues. Between the trimmed V and J ends, which lost 2 bases and 4 bases, there was a span of 13 bases. CDR3 residues: CASSLKGVLNQPQHF. CDR3 nucleotide sequence: TGTGCCAGCAGCTTAAAGGGGGTGTTAAATCAGCCCCAGCATTTT.

The chain links TRBV19 to TRBJ2-1; D unresolved. V was pared by 6 bases and J by 2 bases, with 8 bases between. Germline CDR1 LNHDA, CDR2 SQIVND (reference sequence). The CDR3 runs 13 residues. CDR3 protein: CASRRMAYNEQFF. CDR3 nucleotide sequence: TGTGCCAGTAGACGGATGGCCTACAATGAGCAGTTCTTC.

The V gene is TRBV7-9, the J gene TRBJ2-7; maybe TRBD1 (5 bases). The ends were cut back, 5 bases at V and 3 bases at J, with 11 bases in the middle. The CDR3 covers 13 residues. Germline lookup yields CDR1 SEHNR and CDR2 FQNEAQ (reference sequence). The CDR3 here is CASSRTSNYEQYF. The CDR3 DNA sequence: TGTGCCAGCAGCCGGACATCGAACTACGAGCAGTACTTC. Full variable domain (outside the CDR3, taken from reference TRBV7-9 and TRBJ2-7): DTGVSQNPRHKITKRGQNVTFRCDPISEHNRLYWYRQTLGQGPEFLTYFQNEAQLEKSRLLSDRFSAERPKGSFSTLEIQRTEQGDSAMYLCASSRTSNYEQYFGPGTRLTVT.

This clonotype was counted a few times. The CDR3 region has the DNA TGCAGTGCCTCGGGACAGAGTCGAGCTTTCTTT. This codes for CSASGQSRAFF. The rearrangement links TRBV20-1 to TRBJ1-1, with 7 bases identical to TRBD1. This CDR3 has 11 residues. The ends lost 6 bases at V and 10 bases at J; junction bases unmatched: 8. Germline V gives CDR1 DFQATT, CDR2 SNEGSKA (reference sequence).

This rearrangement joins TRBV6-2 or TRBV6-3 to TRBJ2-3, with unresolved D. This CDR3 is built from 12 residues. Trimming cost V 2 bases and J 8 bases, with 8 bases left between them. Germline assignment: CDR1 MNHEY and CDR2 SVGEGT. The CDR3 region has the DNA TGTGCCAGCAGTTACGGGTTTGGTACGCAGTATTTT. This sequence encodes CASSYGFGTQYF.

This clonotype was counted at least ten times. V and J are TRBV29-1 and TRBJ1-1; tentatively, D is TRBD1 (5 bases). From germline, CDR1 is SQVTM and CDR2 ANQGSEA. V lost 4 bases and J lost 6, with 9 bases in between. The CDR3 is made up of 11 amino acids. The CDR3 protein is CSVGGGAEAFF. CDR3 nucleotides: TGCAGCGTTGGGGGAGGGGCTGAAGCTTTCTTT. Full variable domain (outside the CDR3, taken from reference TRBV29-1 and TRBJ1-1): SAVISQKPSRDICQRGTSLTIQCQVDSQVTMMFWYRQQPGQSLTLIATANQGSEATYESGFVIDKFPISRPNLTFSTLTVSNMSPEDSSIYLCSVGGGAEAFFGQGTRLTVV.